This T cell receptor (beta chain) derives from a study of chemoradiotherapy in HPV16-positive cancers. The study's findings and limits: Functional assays defining HPV-specific T cells used only a couple of HPV16-positive patients. Non-HPV-specific T cells did not expand in tumors during treatment, whereas candidate HPV-specific clones and E7-related motifs did.

This CDR3 contains 18 residues. V gave up 2 bases and J gave up 6 bases, with 22 bases separating them. Germline V gene sequence: CDR1 MRHNA, CDR2 SNTAGT. Samples were taken several times over chemoradiotherapy. In regard to this clone: The antigen is not known.

Sequencing used immunoSEQ multiplex PCR; TCRdb keeps in-frame clones, though not all of them. The sample includes about 31,000 clones, about four fifths of them seen just once. The V gene is TRBV6-4, the J gene TRBJ1-4; D may be TRBD1 (5 bases). This sequence originates from a human donor with HPV-associated anogenital cancer. This sample comprised blood, obtained from a patient who underwent chemoradiotherapy. The CDR3 spells CASSDIRDGALGDEKLFF. Here the CDR3 DNA reads TGTGCCAGCAGTGACATTAGGGACGGAGCCTTAGGAGATGAAAAACTGTTTTTT.